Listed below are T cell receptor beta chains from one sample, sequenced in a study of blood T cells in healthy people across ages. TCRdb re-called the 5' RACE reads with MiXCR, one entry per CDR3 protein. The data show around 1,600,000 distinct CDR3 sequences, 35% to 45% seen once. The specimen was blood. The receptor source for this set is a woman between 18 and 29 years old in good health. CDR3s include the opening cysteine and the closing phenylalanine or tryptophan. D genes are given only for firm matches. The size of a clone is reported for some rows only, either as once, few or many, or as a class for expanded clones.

TGTGCCAGCAGCGCCTCGGAAGGCTATGGCTACACCTTC	CASSASEGYGYTF	TRBJ1-2	.	.	TRBV9
TGTGCCAGCAGCCCCGCCGGATCCCTCAATGAGCAGTTCTTC	CASSPAGSLNEQFF	TRBJ2-1	few	.	TRBV13
TGCAGTGCTATAGTCACAGGGGTAGGTGGCTACACCTTC	CSAIVTGVGGYTF	TRBJ1-2	few	TRBD1	TRBV20-1
TGTGCCAGCTCGGGGCAGGGGGCCGTCGGGGAGCTGTTTTTT	CASSGQGAVGELFF	TRBJ2-2	.	TRBD1	TRBV9
TGTGCCAGCAAAGAGGGGGACGCTGAAGCTTTCTTT	CASKEGDAEAFF	TRBJ1-1	.	.	TRBV28
TGTGCCAGCAGCGGAATAACCGGGACTAGAGAGACCCAGTACTTC	CASSGITGTRETQYF	TRBJ2-5	few	TRBD2	TRBV9
TGCAGTGCTAGAGATCTAGAAGACTCCTCTGGGGCCAACGTCCTGACTTTC	CSARDLEDSSGANVLTF	TRBJ2-6	.	.	TRBV20-1
TGTGCCAGCAGTGACTTCACGACAGGGGGTTCCTACGAGCAGTACTTC	CASSDFTTGGSYEQYF	TRBJ2-7	once	TRBD1	TRBV2
TGTGCCAGCAGCAAAAGGCAGGGGCACACTGAAGCTTTCTTT	CASSKRQGHTEAFF	TRBJ1-1	.	.	TRBV21-1
TGTGCCAGCAGCATCTGGGGGCACGGCGAGCAGTACTTC	CASSIWGHGEQYF	TRBJ2-7	few	.	TRBV21-1
TGTGCCAGCAGTGCGCGGACAGGGAGGCCTAACGGAAACACCGTATATTTT	CASSARTGRPNGNTVYF	TRBJ1-3	.	TRBD1	TRBV9
TGCGCCAGCAGCCAAGATGTGGCGGGATACGGTGAGCAGTTCTTC	CASSQDVAGYGEQFF	TRBJ2-1	once	.	TRBV4-3
TGCGCCAGCAGCCCCCTCCTTCTAGCGGGAAACTACAATGAGCAGTTCTTC	CASSPLLLAGNYNEQFF	TRBJ2-1	.	TRBD2	TRBV4-1
TGTGCCAGCAGCCAAGATTTAGTGGCCGAGCAGTACTTC	CASSQDLVAEQYF	TRBJ2-7	.	.	TRBV4-2
TGTGCCATCAGCGGGTTGGCCTACAATGAGCAGTACTTC	CAISGLAYNEQYF	TRBJ2-7	.	.	TRBV10-3
TGTGCCACCAGTGATCCGACAGGGAAAGATACTGAAGCTTTCTTT	CATSDPTGKDTEAFF	TRBJ1-1	few	TRBD1	TRBV24-1
TGTGCCAGCAACTTACCGGGACAGACTTATGAAAAACTGTTTTTT	CASNLPGQTYEKLFF	TRBJ1-4	.	TRBD1	TRBV27
TGTGCCAGCAGTTTATTGGGCACAGATACGCAGTATTTT	CASSLLGTDTQYF	TRBJ2-3	many	.	TRBV7-2
TGTGCCAGCACGTGGGCGGGTTCTCCCACAGATACGCAGTATTTT	CASTWAGSPTDTQYF	TRBJ2-3	.	.	TRBV6-6
TGCAGTGCTGCCCCCGGAGGGAACAATGAGCAGTACTTC	CSAAPGGNNEQYF	TRBJ2-7	few	.	TRBV20-1